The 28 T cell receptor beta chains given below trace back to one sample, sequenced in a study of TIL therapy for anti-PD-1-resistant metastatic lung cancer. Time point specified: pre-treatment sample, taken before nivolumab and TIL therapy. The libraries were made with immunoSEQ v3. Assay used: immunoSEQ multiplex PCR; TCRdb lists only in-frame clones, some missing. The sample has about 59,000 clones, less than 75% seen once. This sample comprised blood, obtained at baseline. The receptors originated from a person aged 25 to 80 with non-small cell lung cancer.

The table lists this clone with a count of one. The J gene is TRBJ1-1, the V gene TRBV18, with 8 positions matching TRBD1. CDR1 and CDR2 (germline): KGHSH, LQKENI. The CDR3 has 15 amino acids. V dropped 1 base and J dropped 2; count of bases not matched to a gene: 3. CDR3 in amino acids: CASSPQGQENTEAFF. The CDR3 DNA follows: TGTGCCAGCTCACCACAGGGACAGGAAAACACTGAAGCTTTCTTT.

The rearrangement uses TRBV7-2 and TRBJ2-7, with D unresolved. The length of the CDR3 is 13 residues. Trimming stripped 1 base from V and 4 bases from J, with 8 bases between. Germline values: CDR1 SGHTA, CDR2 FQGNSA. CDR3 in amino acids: CASSLEDGYEQYF. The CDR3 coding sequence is TGTGCCAGCAGCTTAGAGGACGGTTACGAGCAGTACTTC.

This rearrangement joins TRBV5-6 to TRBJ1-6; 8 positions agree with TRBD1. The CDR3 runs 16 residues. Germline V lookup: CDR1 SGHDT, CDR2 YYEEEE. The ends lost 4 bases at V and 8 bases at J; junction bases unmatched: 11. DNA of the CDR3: TGTGCCAGCAGCCCGAATGGGGCAGGGGGCGATTCACCCCTCCACTTT. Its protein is CASSPNGAGGDSPLHF.

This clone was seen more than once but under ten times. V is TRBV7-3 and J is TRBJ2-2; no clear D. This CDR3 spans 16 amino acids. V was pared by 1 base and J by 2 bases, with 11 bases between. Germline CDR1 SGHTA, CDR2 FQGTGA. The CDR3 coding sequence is TGTGCCAGCAGCTTAAACACGGCGCGCAACACCGGGGAGCTGTTTTTT. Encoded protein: CASSLNTARNTGELFF.

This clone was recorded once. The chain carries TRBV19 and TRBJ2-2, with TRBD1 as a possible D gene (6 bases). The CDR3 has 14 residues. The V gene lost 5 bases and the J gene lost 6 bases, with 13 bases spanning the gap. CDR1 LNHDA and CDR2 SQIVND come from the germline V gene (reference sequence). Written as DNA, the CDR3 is TGTGCCAGTAGTCCCGGGACACTCCCCGGGGAGCTGTTTTTT. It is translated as CASSPGTLPGELFF.

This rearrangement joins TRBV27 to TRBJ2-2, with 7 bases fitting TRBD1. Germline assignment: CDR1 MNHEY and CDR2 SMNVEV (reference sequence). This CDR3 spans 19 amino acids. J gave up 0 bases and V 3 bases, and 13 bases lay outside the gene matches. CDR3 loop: CASSLFTPGQQSNTGELFF. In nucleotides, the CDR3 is TGTGCCAGCAGTTTGTTCACCCCGGGACAGCAATCGAACACCGGGGAGCTGTTTTTT.

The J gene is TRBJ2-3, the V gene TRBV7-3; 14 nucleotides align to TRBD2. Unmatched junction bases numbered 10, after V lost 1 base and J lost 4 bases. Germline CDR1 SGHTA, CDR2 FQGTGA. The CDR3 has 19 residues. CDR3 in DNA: TGTGCCAGCAGCTTAATAGGGGGGACTAGCGGGAGTAATGCAGATACGCAGTATTTT. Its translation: CASSLIGGTSGSNADTQYF.

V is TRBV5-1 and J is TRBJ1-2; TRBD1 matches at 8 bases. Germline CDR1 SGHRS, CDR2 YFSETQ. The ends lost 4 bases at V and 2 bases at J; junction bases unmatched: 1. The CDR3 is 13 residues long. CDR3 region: CASSPGGNYGYTF. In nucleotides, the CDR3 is TGCGCCAGCAGCCCAGGGGGCAACTATGGCTACACCTTC.

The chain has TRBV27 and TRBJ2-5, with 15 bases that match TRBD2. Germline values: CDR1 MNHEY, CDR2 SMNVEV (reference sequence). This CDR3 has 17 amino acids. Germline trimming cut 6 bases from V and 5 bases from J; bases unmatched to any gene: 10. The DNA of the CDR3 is TGTGCCAGCAGAGGACTAGCGGGAGGGGACTCTGGGGAGACCCAGTACTTC. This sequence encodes CASRGLAGGDSGETQYF.

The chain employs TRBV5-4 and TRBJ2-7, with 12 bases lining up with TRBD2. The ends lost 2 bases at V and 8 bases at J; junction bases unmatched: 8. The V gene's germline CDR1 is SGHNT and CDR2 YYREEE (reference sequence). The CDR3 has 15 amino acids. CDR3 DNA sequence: TGTGCCAGCAGCTTTCTAGCGGGGGGGCCTTCCCAGCAGTACTTC. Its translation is CASSFLAGGPSQQYF.

The CDR3 DNA is TGTGCCAGCAGGGTGACAGGGGGCCTGTCTGGGGCCAACGTCCTGACTTTC. It is translated as CASRVTGGLSGANVLTF. This chain links TRBV27 with TRBJ2-6; 10 bases align to TRBD1. CDR3 length: 17 amino acids. The V and J ends lost 6 bases and 1 base, in that order; junction bases with no gene match: 6. CDR1 is MNHEY and CDR2 is SMNVEV in the germline V gene (reference sequence).

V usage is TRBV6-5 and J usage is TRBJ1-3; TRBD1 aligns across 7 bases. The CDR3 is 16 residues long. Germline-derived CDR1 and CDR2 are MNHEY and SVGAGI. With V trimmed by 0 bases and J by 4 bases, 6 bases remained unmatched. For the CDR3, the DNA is TGTGCCAGCAGTTACTCGGAGGGGGCGCGGGGAAACACCATATATTTT. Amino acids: CASSYSEGARGNTIYF.

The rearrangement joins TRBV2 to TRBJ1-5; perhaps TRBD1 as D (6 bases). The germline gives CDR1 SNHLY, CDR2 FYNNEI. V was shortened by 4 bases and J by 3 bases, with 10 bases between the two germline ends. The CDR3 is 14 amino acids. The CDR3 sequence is CASSGGTYNQPQHF. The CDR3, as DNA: TGTGCCAGCAGTGGAGGGACATACAATCAGCCCCAGCATTTT.

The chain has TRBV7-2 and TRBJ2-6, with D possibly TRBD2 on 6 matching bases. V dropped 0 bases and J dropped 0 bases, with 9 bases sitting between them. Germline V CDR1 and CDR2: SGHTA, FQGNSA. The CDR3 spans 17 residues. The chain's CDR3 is CASSLAGGTSGANVLTF. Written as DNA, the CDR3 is TGTGCCAGCAGCTTAGCGGGCGGGACCTCTGGGGCCAACGTCCTGACTTTC.

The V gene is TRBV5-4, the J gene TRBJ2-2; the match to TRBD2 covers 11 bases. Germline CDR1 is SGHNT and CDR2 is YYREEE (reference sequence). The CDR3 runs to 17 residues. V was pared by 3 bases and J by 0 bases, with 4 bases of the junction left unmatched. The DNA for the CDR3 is TGTGCCAGCAGCTCCGGACTAGCGGGTCCGAACACCGGGGAGCTGTTTTTT. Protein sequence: CASSSGLAGPNTGELFF.

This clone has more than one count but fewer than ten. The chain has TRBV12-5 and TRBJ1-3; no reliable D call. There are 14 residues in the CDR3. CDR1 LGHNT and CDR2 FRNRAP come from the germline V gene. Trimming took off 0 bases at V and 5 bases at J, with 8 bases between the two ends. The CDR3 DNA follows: TGTGCTAGTGGTTTGGTACCGGAAAGAAACACCATATATTTT. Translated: CASGLVPERNTIYF.

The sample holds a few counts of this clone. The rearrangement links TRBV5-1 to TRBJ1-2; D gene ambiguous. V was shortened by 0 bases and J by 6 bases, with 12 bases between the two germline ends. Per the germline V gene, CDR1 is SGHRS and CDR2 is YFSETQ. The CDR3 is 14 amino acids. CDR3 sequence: CASSLANPGNGYTF. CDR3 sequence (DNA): TGCGCCAGCAGCTTGGCCAATCCGGGAAATGGCTACACCTTC.

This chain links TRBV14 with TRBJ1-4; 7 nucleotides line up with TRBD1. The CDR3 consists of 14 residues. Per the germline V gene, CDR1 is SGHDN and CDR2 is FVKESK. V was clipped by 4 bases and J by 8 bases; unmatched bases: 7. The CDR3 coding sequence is TGTGCCAGCAGCCCTGACAGGGTCGGCGAAAAACTGTTTTTT. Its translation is CASSPDRVGEKLFF.

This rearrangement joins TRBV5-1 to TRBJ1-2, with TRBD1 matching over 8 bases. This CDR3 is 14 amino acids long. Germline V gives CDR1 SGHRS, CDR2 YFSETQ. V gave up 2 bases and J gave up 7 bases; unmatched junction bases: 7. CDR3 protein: CASSFQGARLGYTF. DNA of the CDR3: TGCGCCAGCAGCTTTCAGGGGGCGCGGCTTGGCTACACCTTC.

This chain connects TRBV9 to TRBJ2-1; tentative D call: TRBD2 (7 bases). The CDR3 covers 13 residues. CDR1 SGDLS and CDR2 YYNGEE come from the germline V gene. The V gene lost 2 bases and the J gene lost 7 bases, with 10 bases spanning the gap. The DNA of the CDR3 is TGTGCCAGCAGCGTCGGGGGGCGGAATGAGCAGTTCTTC. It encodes CASSVGGRNEQFF.

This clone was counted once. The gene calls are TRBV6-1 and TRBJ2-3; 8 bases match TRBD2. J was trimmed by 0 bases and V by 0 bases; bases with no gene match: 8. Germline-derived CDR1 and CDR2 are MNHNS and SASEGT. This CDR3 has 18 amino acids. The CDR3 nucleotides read TGTGCCAGCAGTGAAGCGCTTCGAACTAGCGGTAGCACAGATACGCAGTATTTT. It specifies CASSEALRTSGSTDTQYF.

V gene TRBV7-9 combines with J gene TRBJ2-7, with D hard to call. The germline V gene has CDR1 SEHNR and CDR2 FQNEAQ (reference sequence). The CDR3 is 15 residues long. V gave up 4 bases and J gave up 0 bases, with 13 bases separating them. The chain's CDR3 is CASSYIGSRSYEQYF. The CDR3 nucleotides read TGTGCCAGCAGCTATATCGGCAGTCGCTCCTACGAGCAGTACTTC. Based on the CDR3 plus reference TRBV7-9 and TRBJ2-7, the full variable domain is DTGVSQNPRHKITKRGQNVTFRCDPISEHNRLYWYRQTLGQGPEFLTYFQNEAQLEKSRLLSDRFSAERPKGSFSTLEIQRTEQGDSAMYLCASSYIGSRSYEQYFGPGTRLTVT.

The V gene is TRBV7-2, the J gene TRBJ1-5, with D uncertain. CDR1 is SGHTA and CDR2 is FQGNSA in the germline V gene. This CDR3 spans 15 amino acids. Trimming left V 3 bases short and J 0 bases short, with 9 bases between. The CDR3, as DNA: TGTGCCAGCAGCTTTGGCAGAAATAGCAATCAGCCCCAGCATTTT. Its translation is CASSFGRNSNQPQHF.

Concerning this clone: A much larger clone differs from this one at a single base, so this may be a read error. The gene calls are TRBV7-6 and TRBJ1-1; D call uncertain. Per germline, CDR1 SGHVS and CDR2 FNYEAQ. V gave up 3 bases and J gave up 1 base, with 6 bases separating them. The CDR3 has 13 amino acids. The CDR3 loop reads CASSFQENTEAFF. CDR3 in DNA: TGTGCCAGCAGCTTTCAGGAGAACACTGAAGCTTTCTTT. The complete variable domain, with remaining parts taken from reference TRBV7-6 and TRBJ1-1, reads GAGVSQSPRYKVTKRGQDVALRCDPISGHVSLYWYRQALGQGPEFLTYFNYEAQQDKSGLPNDRFSAERPEGSISTLTIQRTEQRDSAMYRCASSFQENTEAFFGQGTRLTVV.

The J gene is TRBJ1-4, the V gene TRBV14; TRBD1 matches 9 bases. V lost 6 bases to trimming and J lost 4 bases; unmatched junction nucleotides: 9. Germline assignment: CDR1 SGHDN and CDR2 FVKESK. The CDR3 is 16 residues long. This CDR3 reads CASRLGTGNYNEKLFF. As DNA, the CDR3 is TGTGCCAGCAGACTCGGGACAGGGAACTATAATGAAAAACTGTTTTTT.

For the CDR3, the DNA is TGTGCCAGCAGCTTATTTGATCGAGGAGAGCAGTTCTTC. This encodes CASSLFDRGEQFF. The V gene is TRBV7-8, the J gene TRBJ2-1; unclear D gene. The CDR3 runs to 13 residues. Looked up from germline, CDR1 is SGHVS and CDR2 is FQNEAQ. V lost 2 bases, J lost 10 bases, and 12 bases lay in between.

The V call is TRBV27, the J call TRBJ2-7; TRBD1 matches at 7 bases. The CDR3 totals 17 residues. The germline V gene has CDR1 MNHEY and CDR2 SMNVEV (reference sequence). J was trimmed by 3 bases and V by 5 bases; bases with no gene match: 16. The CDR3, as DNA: TGTGCCAGCAGTCCATTCCGCACTACAGGGGTATACTACGAGCAGTACTTC. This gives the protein CASSPFRTTGVYYEQYF.

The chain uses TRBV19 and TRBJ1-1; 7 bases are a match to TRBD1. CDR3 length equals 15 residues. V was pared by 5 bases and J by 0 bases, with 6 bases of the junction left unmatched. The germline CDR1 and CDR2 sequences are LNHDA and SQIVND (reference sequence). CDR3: CASSSRTGMNTEAFF. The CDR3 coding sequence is TGTGCCAGTAGTTCGCGGACAGGCATGAACACTGAAGCTTTCTTT.